This paragraph covers one T cell receptor (beta chain) sequence. Antigen: not known. The deep-level immunoSEQ assay was used. DNA at roughly 0.2 ug, around 30,000 T cell genomes, went into sorted-subset replicate PCRs. How the authors handled the data: Because ImmunoSEQ provided only junction sequences with no quality scores, the filtering differed. TCRdb's table, derived via immunoSEQ multiplex PCR, lists solely in-frame clones and lacks some. V, J and clone size reflect that table, while D and trimming were determined from the DNA. The sample lists roughly 1 million clones; more than 65% were seen once. The data are from a study of shared clonotypes between healthy human individuals. CDR3 length: 15 amino acids. Germline V gene lookup returns CDR1 SGHAT and CDR2 FQNNGV. The V and J ends lost 4 bases and 2 bases, in that order; junction bases with no gene match: 4. Study-level points and caveats: Relative to clonotypes present in all four donors, those not shared had lower generation probabilities.

The V and J genes are TRBV11-2 and TRBJ2-7; 11 positions agree with TRBD2. The sample was memory CD4+ T cells sorted from blood. Subset given: CD45RA-negative fraction. The sequence derives from a man aged 18 to 35 in good health. The CDR3 region is CASSSRLAGTYEQYF. DNA of the CDR3: TGTGCCAGCAGCTCACGACTAGCGGGAACCTACGAGCAGTACTTC.